The 8 T cell receptor beta chains presented below share a single source sample, sequenced in a study of blood T cell repertoires in COVID-19. The data were produced by immunoSEQ multiplex PCR, yet TCRdb's version contains in-frame clones alone and is incomplete. Of around 300,000 clones detected, about 85% appear once; the ten largest clones hold more than 10%. The sequencing input was peripheral blood. The receptors derive from a human donor in a cohort sampled during active COVID-19.

This clone was picked up a small number of times. The chain carries TRBV3-1 (or the pseudogene TRBV3-2) and TRBJ2-1; no reliable D call. CDR3 length: 12 amino acids. V dropped 3 bases and J dropped 9 bases, with 9 bases sitting between them. Germline V gene lookup returns CDR1 LGHDT and CDR2 YNNKEL (reference sequence). The CDR3, as DNA: TGTGCCAGCAGCCAGACTTCCACTGAGCAGTTCTTC. It encodes CASSQTSTEQFF.

For this clone: Other DNA sequences in the sample encode the same CDR3. The chain is built from TRBV7-2 and TRBJ2-1; TRBD2 matches 13 bases. There are 15 residues in the CDR3. Trimming cost V 2 bases and J 6 bases; bases outside gene matches: 1. The V gene's germline CDR1 is SGHTA and CDR2 FQGNSA. CDR3 sequence (DNA): TGTGCCAGCAGCTTAAGGACTAGCGGGAGCAATGAGCAGTTCTTC. Translated: CASSLRTSGSNEQFF.

This chain joins TRBV28 and TRBJ1-2, with D possibly TRBD1 on 6 matching bases. The length of the CDR3 is 16 residues. The V and J ends lost 6 bases and 4 bases respectively, with 21 bases between them. Germline CDR1 is MDHEN and CDR2 is SYDVKM. The CDR3 loop reads CASSPSGQTWGYGYTF. CDR3 DNA: TGTGCCAGCAGCCCTTCGGGACAAACATGGGGCTATGGCTACACCTTC.

This clone has just one count. The chain joins TRBV6-6 to TRBJ2-7; D unclear. From germline, CDR1 is MNHNY and CDR2 SVGAGI (reference sequence). This CDR3 comprises 11 residues. V lost 7 bases and J 6 bases, leaving 10 bases between the germline ends. The DNA of the CDR3 is TGTGCCAGCAAAACTACCCTCGAGCAGTACTTC. Its translation: CASKTTLEQYF.

CDR3 DNA: TGTGCCAGCAGCTTAAAGAGAGTAGGGAGCACTGAAGCTTTCTTT. As protein: CASSLKRVGSTEAFF. The chain is built from TRBV7-8 and TRBJ1-1; D unclear. Germline CDR1 SGHVS, CDR2 FQNEAQ. V was cut by 2 bases and J by 4 bases, with 14 bases left in between. The length of the CDR3 is 15 residues. Based on the CDR3 plus reference TRBV7-8 and TRBJ1-1, the full variable domain is GAGVSQSPRYKVAKRGQDVALRCDPISGHVSLFWYQQALGQGPEFLTYFQNEAQLDKSGLPSDRFFAERPEGSVSTLKIQRTQQEDSAVYLCASSLKRVGSTEAFFGQGTRLTVV.

The chain combines TRBV7-2 with TRBJ2-3, with 8 nucleotides matching TRBD2. Germline V gene sequence: CDR1 SGHTA, CDR2 FQGNSA. The V segment lost 4 bases and the J segment 11 bases; nucleotides outside the gene matches: 8. The CDR3 length is 13 residues. In DNA, the CDR3 is TGTGCCAGCAGCTCCCGGCTCAGCGGGAGGCAGTATTTT. Amino acid sequence: CASSSRLSGRQYF.

This clone was recorded only once. The chain is built from TRBV6-6 and TRBJ1-6; D might be TRBD1 (5 bases). This CDR3 spans 15 amino acids. Trimming pared 5 bases from V and 7 bases from J, leaving 15 bases between. Germline CDR1 is MNHNY and CDR2 is SVGAGI (reference sequence). This chain's CDR3 is CASSDRDWENSPLHF. CDR3 sequence (DNA): TGTGCCAGCAGTGACCGGGACTGGGAGAATTCACCCCTCCACTTT.

The V call is TRBV7-2, the J call TRBJ2-1; TRBD2 agrees at 7 bases. Germline CDR1 and CDR2: SGHTA and FQGNSA. CDR3 length equals 15 residues. V was pared by 6 bases and J by 7 bases, with 12 bases of the junction left unmatched. In DNA form, the CDR3 reads TGTGCCAGCAGGGGGGGGTGGTCCACTAGGAATGAGCAGTTCTTC. This gives the protein CASRGGWSTRNEQFF. Full variable domain (missing parts from reference TRBV7-2 and TRBJ2-1): GAGVSQSPSNKVTEKGKDVELRCDPISGHTALYWYRQSLGQGLEFLIYFQGNSAPDKSGLPSDRFSAERTGGSVSTLTIQRTQQEDSAVYLCASRGGWSTRNEQFFGPGTRLTVL.